This T cell receptor (beta chain) originates from a study of blood T cells in healthy people across ages. A second 7 to 11 cycle PCR used barcoded and J-beta primers. A single record per CDR3 protein comes from TCRdb applying MiXCR to the 5' RACE reads. The sample gives roughly 800,000 distinct CDR3 sequences, around 24% of which show up once; around 2.9% is in the top ten. This CDR3 spans 13 amino acids. The V gene's germline CDR1 is DFQATT and CDR2 SNEGSKA (reference sequence). This clonotype has a handful of counts. Its antigen is as yet unknown. The junction departs from germline at one end; a sequencing error may be responsible. Study-wide results and caveats: One million T cells yielded diversity estimates that were considered underestimates.

The same sample was also used in a study of T cells of mothers and their children.

This chain uses TRBV20-1 with TRBJ1-2; perhaps TRBD1 as D (5 bases). The receptor was isolated from a boy aged 10-17 years in good health. Material for sequencing was blood. The CDR3 is CSPTGDPEVGYAF. CDR3 bases: TGCAGTCCAACGGGGGACCCGGAGGTGGGCTACGCCTTC.